The 2 T cell receptor beta chains in this list originate from one sample, sequenced in a study of beta chain features in type 1 diabetes. Study-wide findings and caveats: For Type 1 diabetes patients, all four CD4+ subsets carried TCRB CDR3s that were moderately but significantly shorter.

Investigators reverse transcribed all isolated RNA, so they sequenced expressed TCRB transcripts. TCRdb's copy holds only in-frame clones and misses some; the assay was immunoSEQ multiplex PCR. The profile shows 300,000 to 350,000 clones, approximately 13% of them singletons. No antigen has been identified for these receptors. Sequencing was done on a sample of naive CD4+ T cells from blood. The receptors stem from a woman between 18 and 30 years old with type 1 diabetes.

V usage is TRBV28 and J usage is TRBJ2-7, with TRBD2 matching over 7 bases. Germline V CDR1 and CDR2: MDHEN, SYDVKM. The CDR3 has 15 residues. V was clipped by 3 bases and J by 3 bases; unmatched bases: 8. The CDR3 here is CASSFGPRGDYEQYF. The CDR3 nucleotides are TGTGCCAGCAGTTTTGGTCCTCGGGGGGACTACGAGCAGTACTTC.

This chain connects TRBV27 to TRBJ2-2, with 11 bases identical to TRBD1. The germline V gene has CDR1 MNHEY and CDR2 SMNVEV (reference sequence). The CDR3 runs to 19 residues. V trimming: 5 bases; J trimming: 3 bases; junction bases outside the gene matches: 14. CDR3 bases: TGTGCCAGCAGTCCTTGGGACAGGGGGGGTTCTTACTACACCGGGGAGCTGTTTTTT. Protein sequence: CASSPWDRGGSYYTGELFF.